Shown below are 10 T cell receptor beta chains from a single sample sequenced in a study of Ad26.COV2.S vaccination and SARS-CoV-2 variants. Data came from immunoSEQ multiplex PCR; TCRdb stores just in-frame clones and leaves some out. The table shows more than 300,000 clones, with 86% occurring only once. Treatment described: about 20 received Ad26.COV2.S at low or high dose, single or two shots; 5 received placebo; per-sample allocation not given. The study sampled participants on day 63 after the first vaccine or placebo injection. The source material was peripheral blood, sampled in a trial of Ad26.COV2.S vaccine versus placebo. These receptors were collected from a person aged 18 to 65 who received the Ad26.COV2.S COVID-19 vaccine or a placebo.

The chain combines TRBV11-2 with TRBJ2-7; D call uncertain. Germline CDR1 reads SGHAT; CDR2 reads FQNNGV. The CDR3 extends over 11 amino acids. The V end lost 6 bases, the J end lost 5 bases, and 8 bases lay between the germline ends. The CDR3 is CASRFGDEQYF. CDR3 DNA sequence: TGTGCCAGCAGGTTTGGGGACGAGCAGTACTTC.

The count of this clone is one. The V and J genes are TRBV19 and TRBJ2-1; D possibly corresponds to TRBD2 (5 bases). Germline assignment: CDR1 LNHDA and CDR2 SQIVND (reference sequence). CDR3 length: 16 residues. V was pared by 8 bases and J by 2 bases, with 19 bases between. CDR3 in DNA: TGTGCCAGTCAGAAAACTCCATGGACTGCCTACAATGAGCAGTTCTTC. It codes for CASQKTPWTAYNEQFF.

This chain joins TRBV25-1 and TRBJ2-6, with a possible D match to TRBD1 (5 bases). The V end was cut by 3 bases, the J end by 0 bases, with 15 bases between. CDR1 and CDR2 from the germline V gene are MGHDK and SYGVNS. The CDR3 length is 18 residues. CDR3 sequence (DNA): TGTGCCAGCAGTGATATAGGCAGGGCCCCCTCTGGGGCCAACGTCCTGACTTTC. Amino acids: CASSDIGRAPSGANVLTF.

The chain joins TRBV7-2 to TRBJ1-4; D unclear. Germline CDR1 SGHTA, CDR2 FQGNSA. The CDR3 has 12 residues. Trimming removed 1 base at V and 10 bases at J, with 7 bases between. The CDR3 protein is CASSLGGRKLFF. The CDR3 DNA is TGTGCCAGCAGCTTAGGAGGGAGAAAACTGTTTTTT.

In nucleotides, the CDR3 is TGTGCCAGCAGTTCCGGGCGAAATCAGCCCCAGCATTTT. Translating gives CASSSGRNQPQHF. The gene calls are TRBV12-3 or TRBV12-4 and TRBJ1-5; no clear D gene. CDR3 length: 13 amino acids. V dropped 4 bases and J dropped 4 bases, with 8 bases sitting between them.

V usage is TRBV5-1 and J usage is TRBJ2-5, with D uncertain. Trimming stripped 6 bases from V and 1 base from J, with 13 bases between. This CDR3 contains 14 residues. Germline-derived CDR1 and CDR2 are SGHRS and YFSETQ. CDR3 in DNA: TGCGCCAGCATGAACCAAGGACCCCAAGAGACCCAGTACTTC. Its translation: CASMNQGPQETQYF.

The rearrangement joins TRBV19 to TRBJ1-6; TRBD1 is a possible D gene (5 bases). Trimming stripped 6 bases from V and 9 bases from J, with 12 bases between. Germline lookup yields CDR1 LNHDA and CDR2 SQIVND (reference sequence). This CDR3 contains 13 residues. The CDR3 region is CASSGTLGSPLHF. In nucleotides, the CDR3 is TGTGCCAGTAGCGGGACTTTGGGTTCACCCCTCCACTTT.

The rearrangement uses TRBV6-6 and TRBJ1-5; TRBD1 matches 9 bases. The CDR3 runs 18 residues. The germline V gene encodes CDR1 MNHNY and CDR2 SVGAGI (reference sequence). V trimming: 5 bases; J trimming: 0 bases; junction bases outside the gene matches: 11. The CDR3 spells CASSQSGQGIFSNQPQHF. In DNA form, the CDR3 reads TGTGCCAGCAGTCAGTCGGGACAGGGTATTTTTAGCAATCAGCCCCAGCATTTT.

V gene TRBV6-5 combines with J gene TRBJ1-4; D is unresolved. Germline CDR1 and CDR2: MNHEY and SVGAGI. Trimming left V 6 bases short and J 3 bases short, with 11 bases between. The CDR3 spans 14 residues. The CDR3 DNA reads as TGTGCCAGCAGACAAACGGGAGCTAATGAAAAACTGTTTTTT. The encoded protein is CASRQTGANEKLFF.

The sample holds one count of this clone. The chain links TRBV5-1 to TRBJ1-5; D may be TRBD1 (5 bases). Germline V gene lookup returns CDR1 SGHRS and CDR2 YFSETQ. V lost 4 bases to trimming and J lost 2 bases, with 10 bases between them. This CDR3 has 14 amino acids. DNA of the CDR3: TGCGCCAGCAGCCCCGGGGGTGGCAATCAGCCCCAGCATTTT. Amino acid sequence: CASSPGGGNQPQHF.